Listed here are 29 T cell receptor beta chains from one sample, sequenced in a study of tumor-infiltrating lymphocytes in primary liver carcinoma. Constant-region priming of approximately 0.55 ug total RNA yielded TCR beta cDNA. Slightly modified ARM-PCR with three nested multiplex PCR rounds yielded TCR beta libraries. A C-beta reverse primer was combined with TRBV1-TRBV30 forward primers in the first two PCR rounds, and each round had approximately 10 cycles. TCRdb independently ran MiXCR on the multiplex PCR reads; one entry per CDR3 protein. The table records about 54,000 distinct CDR3 sequences, about 80% of them present only once. Scientists recovered RNA and DNA together from approximately 20-30 mg of unsorted bulk tissue. Sequencing input: liver tumor tissue from sampling region 2. This sample's subset: tumor region T2, inferior pole. The origin of the receptors is a man in his forties or fifties with primary liver carcinoma and hepatitis B virus infection.

Notes on this clonotype: The junction shows a germline mismatch at one end, possibly a read error. The genes are TRBV11-2 and TRBJ2-3, with TRBD2 identical over 9 bases. Per germline, CDR1 SGHAT and CDR2 FQNNGV. This CDR3 has 16 amino acids. The CDR3 bases are TGTACCAGCAGCCCACCGACTAGCGGCAGCATAGATACGCAGTATTTT. Its translation is CTSSPPTSGSIDTQYF.

Turning to this clonotype: A read error may produce the germline difference seen at one junction end. The rearrangement uses TRBV4-1 and TRBJ2-6; 8 nucleotides align to TRBD1. This CDR3 has 18 residues. Looked up from germline, CDR1 is MGHRA and CDR2 is YSYEKL. CDR3 nucleotides: TGCGCCAGCAGCCATGATCGTCTGGGGGCGACAGGGGCCAACGTCCTGACCTTC. Translated: CASSHDRLGATGANVLTF.

Comments on this clonotype: At one of its ends the junction is not consistent with the germline gene, which may arise from a read error. This sequence joins TRBV11-2 and TRBJ1-4; D unclear. In germline, CDR1 is SGHAT, CDR2 FQNNGV. This CDR3 region has 14 residues. The CDR3 sequence is CVSSLEVEDEKLFF. CDR3 sequence (DNA): TGTGTCAGCAGTTTAGAGGTTGAGGACGAAAAACTGTTTTTT. Based on the CDR3 plus reference TRBV11-2 and TRBJ1-4, the full variable domain is EAGVAQSPRYKIIEKRQSVAFWCNPISGHATLYWYQQILGQGPKLLIQFQNNGVVDDSQLPKDRFSAERLKGVDSTLKIQPAKLEDSAVYLCVSSLEVEDEKLFFGSGTQLSVL.

Remarks on this clonotype: A junction end diverges from the germline sequence, so it may reflect a read error. The V gene is TRBV19, the J gene TRBJ2-1; 11 bases line up with TRBD2. The CDR3 totals 15 residues. Germline V gene sequence: CDR1 LNHDA, CDR2 SQIVND (reference sequence). For the CDR3, the DNA is TGTGTCAGTCAACTAGCGGGAGTGGTGGACAATGAGCAGTTCTTC. As protein: CVSQLAGVVDNEQFF.

Comment on this clonotype: A junction end diverges from the germline sequence, so it may reflect a read error. This sequence joins TRBV6-5 and TRBJ2-7; 8 nucleotides align to TRBD1. The CDR3 has 16 amino acids. Germline V CDR1 and CDR2: MNHEY, SVGAGI. For the CDR3, the DNA is TGTACCAGCAGTTACTCGGGGACAGGTGACTCCTACGTGCAGTACTTC. Protein: CTSSYSGTGDSYVQYF.

The chain links TRBV11-2 to TRBJ2-7, with D unclear. CDR3 length: 13 amino acids. Germline V gene data show CDR1 as SGHAT and CDR2 as FQNNGV. With 5 bases removed from V and 4 bases from J, the gap between germline ends came to 12 bases. The CDR3 DNA sequence: TGTGCCAGCAGCCCAGGACCGCCTTACGAGCAGTACTTC. Protein sequence: CASSPGPPYEQYF.

Turning to this clonotype: Since the CDR3 does not end with the conserved phenylalanine or tryptophan, this likely comes from a read error. V and J are TRBV4-1 and TRBJ2-2; D is undetermined. The CDR3 consists of 16 residues. Germline values: CDR1 MGHRA, CDR2 YSYEKL. Here the CDR3 DNA reads TGCGCCAGCGGCCAAGCCCCAGCCTTGAACACCGGGGAGCTGTTTTCT. Its translation is CASGQAPALNTGELFS.

With respect to this clonotype: An end of the junction does not agree with germline; a read error may underlie this. The chain carries TRBV5-1 and TRBJ2-1; D call uncertain. Germline loops: CDR1 SGHRS, CDR2 YFSETQ. The CDR3 length is 11 residues. CDR3 in DNA: TGCGCCAGCAGTTCATCGTATGAGCAGTCCTTC. This encodes CASSSSYEQSF.

The table lists this clonotype with many counts. The chain combines TRBV7-8 with TRBJ2-7, with D unclear. Germline CDR1 reads SGHVS; CDR2 reads FQNEAQ. The CDR3 spans 15 residues. Trimming removed 5 bases from V and 4 bases from J, with 18 bases in between. This CDR3 is CASSLTDGLSYEQYF. The CDR3, as DNA: TGTGCCAGCAGCCTGACTGATGGGCTTTCATACGAGCAGTACTTC.

Concerning this clonotype itself: Its ends do not fully match the called genes, so a read error is possible. The chain recombines TRBV6-5 with TRBJ2-7, with D unresolved. CDR3 length: 15 amino acids. The germline gives CDR1 MNHEY, CDR2 SVGAGI. The CDR3 DNA follows: TGTGCCAGCAGTAGAGGAACTCGGAACTCCTACGAGCAGCACTTC. Protein sequence: CASSRGTRNSYEQHF.

For the CDR3, the DNA is TGTGCCTGGAGTGTGTACTCTGGGACTGAAGCTTTCTTT. The encoded protein is CAWSVYSGTEAFF. The chain carries TRBV30 and TRBJ1-1; D is undetermined. There are 13 residues in the CDR3. Germline CDR1 reads GTSNPN; CDR2 reads SVGIG (reference sequence). The V end was cut by 0 bases, the J end by 5 bases, with 10 bases between. The entire variable domain, with the rest obtained from reference TRBV30 and TRBJ1-1, is as follows: SQTIHQWPATLVQPVGSPLSLECTVEGTSNPNLYWYRQAAGRGLQLLFYSVGIGQISSEVPQNLSASRPQDRQFILSSKKLLLSDSGFYLCAWSVYSGTEAFFGQGTRLTVV.

With respect to this clonotype: The junction does not match germline at one end; this may be a read error. The chain is built from TRBV6-5 and TRBJ2-6, with D perhaps TRBD1 (6 bases). CDR1 MNHEY and CDR2 SVGAGI come from the germline V gene. The CDR3 totals 18 residues. This CDR3 reads CASSLWTVMKAGANVMTF. CDR3 in DNA: TGTGCTAGCAGTCTTTGGACAGTGATGAAAGCTGGGGCCAACGTCATGACTTTC.

This clonotype appeared many times. The V call is TRBV6-6, the J call TRBJ2-7; 14 nucleotides align to TRBD2. J lost 0 bases, V lost 6 bases, and 4 bases had no gene match. The germline gives CDR1 MNHNY, CDR2 SVGAGI (reference sequence). CDR3 length: 16 residues. CDR3 nucleotide sequence: TGTGCCAGCAGGGGACTAGCGGGAGTAGGCTCCTACGAGCAGTACTTC. Residues: CASRGLAGVGSYEQYF.

Notes on this clonotype: The germline gene is not matched at one end of the junction; a read error may be the cause. The chain employs TRBV11-2 and TRBJ2-7, with 12 nucleotides matching TRBD2. This CDR3 region has 18 residues. Germline CDR1 SGHAT, CDR2 FQNNGV. Here the CDR3 DNA reads TGTGCCAGGAGCTTATCCATTGGGCTAGCGGGAGGGGGGTACGAGCAGTACTTC. Its protein is CARSLSIGLAGGGYEQYF.

Notes on this clonotype: Possible read error: a much larger clone is one base away. The chain couples TRBV28 to TRBJ2-3; 7 nucleotides align to TRBD2. V gave up 7 bases and J gave up 1 base; unmatched junction bases: 14. Per the germline V gene, CDR1 is MDHEN and CDR2 is SYDVKM. The CDR3 consists of 17 residues. Here the CDR3 reads CASNSDTGRERTDTQYF. The CDR3 nucleotides are TGTGCCAGCAATTCGGACACGGGGAGGGAGCGCACAGATACGCAGTATTTT.

To note about this clonotype: A junction boundary mismatches the germline segment, possibly from a read error. The V and J genes are TRBV12-3 or TRBV12-4 and TRBJ2-7, with D possibly TRBD1 on 5 matching bases. This CDR3 is built from 12 residues. The CDR3 loop is CASSLGECEHYF. For the CDR3, the DNA is TGCGCCAGCAGTCTAGGGGAATGCGAGCACTACTTC.

As regards this clonotype: Sequence at one end of the junction differs from germline and may be a read error. The chain has TRBV4-1 and TRBJ1-3, with 7 bases lining up with TRBD1. Germline assignment: CDR1 MGHRA and CDR2 YSYEKL. This CDR3 comprises 15 residues. The CDR3 bases are TGCGCCAGCAGTCAAGAAGACAGGGCTGTAAACACCATATATTTT. Translated, it gives CASSQEDRAVNTIYF.

On this clonotype: This may be a read error, as it is one base from a much larger clone. Because the CDR3 is missing its conserved closing phenylalanine or tryptophan, this is likely a read error. The J gene is TRBJ2-1, the V gene TRBV5-1; 10 bases match TRBD2. CDR3 length equals 16 residues. CDR1 SGHRS and CDR2 YFSETQ come from the germline V gene. V shed 3 bases, J shed 4 bases, and the junction held 7 bases outside the gene matches. The CDR3 DNA follows: TGCGCCAGCAGCTGGACCAGCGGGAGGGGGTACAATGAGCAGTTCTTA. Translated: CASSWTSGRGYNEQFL.

Concerning this clonotype itself: As the CDR3 is not closed by the conserved phenylalanine or tryptophan, this likely results from a read error. This rearrangement joins TRBV11-3 to TRBJ1-1, with D tentatively TRBD1 (6 bases). Looked up from germline, CDR1 is SGHNT and CDR2 is YENEEA. The CDR3 extends over 13 amino acids. CDR3 sequence: CASSLARGTGAFV. The CDR3 bases are TGTGCCAGCAGCTTAGCAAGGGGGACTGGAGCTTTCGTT.

To note about this clonotype: The missing conserved phenylalanine or tryptophan at the end of this CDR3 makes a read error likely. The chain couples TRBV7-8 to TRBJ1-5; D is possibly TRBD1 (6 bases). Germline CDR1 and CDR2: SGHVS and FQNEAQ. V shed 8 bases and J shed 4 bases, with 15 bases lying between them. The CDR3 is 14 amino acids. For the CDR3, the DNA is TGTGCCAGCGGCCCAGGGACATTGAATCAGCCCCAGCATTAT. It encodes CASGPGTLNQPQHY.

A remark on this clonotype: A read error may produce the germline difference seen at one junction end. The chain's CDR3 is CASAYGAGSTIYF. As DNA, the CDR3 is TGTGCCTCAGCCTATGGAGCTGGAAGCACCATATATTTT. The gene calls are TRBV11-2 and TRBJ1-3, with D uncertain. CDR3 length equals 13 residues. CDR1 and CDR2 from the germline V gene are SGHAT and FQNNGV.

This clonotype was counted once. At one of its ends the junction is not consistent with the germline gene, which may arise from a read error. The CDR3 reads CVSSLFRVNTRELFF. DNA of the CDR3: TGTGTCAGCAGCTTGTTCAGGGTTAACACCAGGGAGCTGTTTTTT. This chain connects TRBV5-5 to TRBJ2-2; a possible D gene is TRBD1 (5 bases). CDR3 length equals 15 residues. Germline CDR1 and CDR2: SGHKS and YYEKEE (reference sequence).

Regarding this clonotype: Mismatch with germline at one junction end may stem from a read error. This chain joins TRBV11-2 and TRBJ2-7; possible D gene TRBD2, 6 bases. CDR3 length: 13 amino acids. CDR1 is SGHAT and CDR2 is FQNNGV in the germline V gene. The CDR3 nucleotides are TGTGCCAGCAACTTAAGTGGGCTAGCGTCGCAGTGCTTC. Translating it yields CASNLSGLASQCF.

As for this clonotype: One junction end does not reproduce the germline sequence, and a read error may be involved. The chain joins TRBV4-1 to TRBJ2-7; 8 positions agree with TRBD1. Germline V gene data show CDR1 as MGHRA and CDR2 as YSYEKL. CDR3 length equals 15 residues. The CDR3 coding sequence is TGCGCCAACAGCCAAGGTTACAGGGGGATATACGAGCAGTACTTC. Encoded protein: CANSQGYRGIYEQYF.

This clonotype was seen a handful of times. This sequence joins TRBV18 and TRBJ2-1; 8 bases agree with TRBD2. The germline V gene has CDR1 KGHSH and CDR2 LQKENI. The CDR3 spans 15 residues. The J segment lost 6 bases and the V segment lost 2 bases, leaving 6 bases of the junction unmatched. CDR3 bases: TGTGCCAGCTCACCAGGAGCGGGAGAGGGCAATGAGCAGTTCTTC. Translating gives CASSPGAGEGNEQFF.

Of note for this clonotype: The final CDR3 position lacks the conserved phenylalanine or tryptophan, pointing to a likely read error. The chain couples TRBV20-1 to TRBJ1-3, with 8 positions matching TRBD1. The CDR3 runs to 17 residues. CDR1 DFQATT and CDR2 SNEGSKA come from the germline V gene (reference sequence). Here the CDR3 reads CSARDSTGGLGGNPIYL. The CDR3 DNA follows: TGCAGTGCTAGAGATTCCACAGGGGGATTAGGTGGAAACCCCATATATTTG.

This clonotype has just a few counts. A single base separates this from a much larger clone, so it may be a read error. The chain combines TRBV11-2 with TRBJ2-6, with D tentatively TRBD1 (6 bases). The CDR3 runs to 15 residues. The ends were cut back, 7 bases at V and 0 bases at J, with 10 bases in the middle. The V gene's germline CDR1 is SGHAT and CDR2 FQNNGV. The CDR3 sequence: CASTQGFSGANVLTF. CDR3 in DNA: TGTGCCAGCACCCAGGGGTTCTCTGGGGCCAACGTCCTGACTTTC.

A note on this clonotype: A read error may produce the germline difference seen at one junction end. The chain joins TRBV29-1 to TRBJ2-5; 7 bases are shared with TRBD2. Germline V lookup: CDR1 SQVTM, CDR2 ANQGSEA. CDR3 length equals 13 residues. This CDR3 reads CSLGGRATEIQYF. CDR3 bases: TGCAGCCTTGGTGGGAGGGCCACTGAGATCCAGTACTTC.

As concerns this clonotype: A junction end diverges from the germline sequence, so it may reflect a read error. The chain links TRBV10-3 to TRBJ2-5; a possible D gene is TRBD1 (5 bases). Germline values: CDR1 ENHRY, CDR2 SYGVKD. This CDR3 has 12 residues. Here the CDR3 DNA reads TGCGCCATCAGTGTGGACAAACATACCCAGTACTTC. This sequence encodes CAISVDKHTQYF.